Shown below are 14 T cell receptor beta chains from a single sample sequenced in a study of cytomegalovirus exposure and HLA in healthy donors. The PCR used 60 Vbeta and 13 Jbeta primers. Repertoires were generated with immunoSEQ multiplex PCR, while TCRdb's copy carries only in-frame clones and drops some. The data hold about 160,000 clones, with roughly two thirds observed a single time. The sample comprised PBMCs. Every receptor here comes from a woman aged 25 to 45 in good health and CMV-seronegative.

V and J are TRBV7-3 and TRBJ2-3, with D uncertain. This CDR3 is built from 15 residues. Germline CDR1 reads SGHTA; CDR2 reads FQGTGA. V shed 5 bases and J shed 0 bases, with 12 bases lying between them. CDR3 sequence (DNA): TGTGCCAGCAGCCGTTCTGGCGGAAGCACAGATACGCAGTATTTT. Amino acid sequence: CASSRSGGSTDTQYF.

The chain couples TRBV27 to TRBJ2-3; possibly TRBD1 for D (5 bases). The CDR3 contains 15 residues. Germline V CDR1 and CDR2: MNHEY, SMNVEV (reference sequence). V gave up 5 bases and J gave up 2 bases, with 14 bases separating them. In DNA, the CDR3 is TGTGCCAGCAGTATGAAAGGGGCTCTCACAGATACGCAGTATTTT. Translating it yields CASSMKGALTDTQYF.

The table lists this clone with a few counts. The V gene is TRBV11-3, the J gene TRBJ2-1; D is undetermined. CDR1 SGHNT and CDR2 YENEEA come from the germline V gene. V was clipped by 2 bases and J by 4 bases, with 3 bases between them. The CDR3 covers 12 residues. The CDR3 here is CASSLTYNEQFF. CDR3 DNA sequence: TGTGCCAGCAGCTTAACTTACAATGAGCAGTTCTTC.

The chain employs TRBV25-1 and TRBJ2-1, with TRBD2 matching over 11 bases. The V gene's germline CDR1 is MGHDK and CDR2 SYGVNS. This CDR3 contains 14 residues. Trimming took 3 bases from V and 8 from J; bases not matched to a gene: 3. The DNA for the CDR3 is TGTGCCAGCAGTGAGACTAGCGGGATAGATGAGCAGTTCTTC. Amino acids: CASSETSGIDEQFF. The full variable domain, with the rest looked up from reference TRBV25-1 and TRBJ2-1, is EADIYQTPRYLVIGTGKKITLECSQTMGHDKMYWYQQDPGMELHLIHYSYGVNSTEKGDLSSESTVSRIRTEHFPLTLESARPSHTSQYLCASSETSGIDEQFFGPGTRLTVL.

J is TRBJ1-1 and V is TRBV6-5; 10 bases map to TRBD1. With 0 bases clipped from V and 4 bases from J, the junction kept 5 bases outside the gene matches. The CDR3 spans 16 residues. The germline V gene has CDR1 MNHEY and CDR2 SVGAGI. CDR3 nucleotide sequence: TGTGCCAGCAGTTACTCCGGGACAGGGGCGGCCACTGAAGCTTTCTTT. Its translation: CASSYSGTGAATEAFF.

This chain joins TRBV30 and TRBJ1-5; a weak D match, TRBD1 (5 bases). CDR3 length equals 14 residues. Deletions cut 0 bases from V and 6 bases from J, with 12 bases between. Germline V gives CDR1 GTSNPN, CDR2 SVGIG (reference sequence). The CDR3 is CAWSVFRRGQPQHF. The CDR3 coding sequence is TGTGCCTGGAGTGTTTTTCGGAGGGGTCAGCCCCAGCATTTT.

The V and J genes are TRBV28 and TRBJ1-5, with unresolved D. This CDR3 is built from 15 residues. Germline-derived CDR1 and CDR2 are MDHEN and SYDVKM. V lost 5 bases and J 5 bases, leaving 16 bases between the germline ends. As DNA, the CDR3 is TGTGCCAGCAGTACTCCGGGAGTCCCTGATCAGCCCCAGCATTTT. It codes for CASSTPGVPDQPQHF.

The V and J genes are TRBV4-1 and TRBJ2-1, with 9 bases matching TRBD2. The CDR3 has 17 residues. Germline V gives CDR1 MGHRA, CDR2 YSYEKL. V shed 3 bases, J shed 8 bases, and the junction held 14 bases outside the gene matches. In DNA form, the CDR3 reads TGCGCCAGCAGCCACGGGGGGGCGGGAGGGCCTAACTATGAGCAGTTCTTC. It yields the protein CASSHGGAGGPNYEQFF.

The chain has TRBV28 and TRBJ1-5; D possibly corresponds to TRBD1 (6 bases). V lost 5 bases and J 3 bases, leaving 17 bases between the germline ends. Germline loops: CDR1 MDHEN, CDR2 SYDVKM. CDR3 length: 16 residues. The CDR3 here is CASSLTRQVFNQPQHF. CDR3 bases: TGTGCCAGCAGTCTCACCCGACAGGTATTCAATCAGCCCCAGCATTTT.

In regard to this clone: The junction and the germline gene differ at one end; a read error may be behind it. V usage is TRBV7-9 and J usage is TRBJ1-3; D unclear. Germline loops: CDR1 SEHNR, CDR2 FQNEAQ (reference sequence). The CDR3 contains 14 residues. The CDR3 is CSSSLSGGGNTIYF. The CDR3 DNA is TGTTCCAGCAGCTTATCGGGAGGTGGAAACACCATATATTTT.

This chain links TRBV2 with TRBJ2-4; tentatively, D is TRBD1 (5 bases). The V gene lost 7 bases and the J gene lost 2 bases, with 12 bases spanning the gap. The CDR3 runs 14 residues. Germline CDR1 and CDR2: SNHLY and FYNNEI. The DNA of the CDR3 is TGTGCCAGCAAACAGACAGAGACCAAAAACATTCAGTACTTC. Its protein product is CASKQTETKNIQYF.

The chain couples TRBV10-3 to TRBJ2-7, with TRBD1 matching 8 bases. The CDR3 spans 13 residues. Trimming removed 8 bases from V and 5 bases from J; junction bases left unmatched: 8. The germline CDR1 and CDR2 sequences are ENHRY and SYGVKD. The CDR3, as DNA: TGTGCCATCCTTCCGCAGGGGGCGGACGAGCAGTACTTC. As protein: CAILPQGADEQYF.

This clone was seen once. The V gene is TRBV9, the J gene TRBJ1-1; no clear D gene. The V gene's germline CDR1 is SGDLS and CDR2 YYNGEE. Trimming took 2 bases from V and 1 from J, leaving 6 bases between them. This CDR3 is 13 amino acids long. DNA of the CDR3: TGTGCCAGCAGCGTGAGTCAGAACACTGAAGCTTTCTTT. Its translation is CASSVSQNTEAFF. Looking up the rest from reference TRBV9 and TRBJ1-1 gives the full variable domain: DSGVTQTPKHLITATGQRVTLRCSPRSGDLSVYWYQQSLDQGLQFLIQYYNGEERAKGNILERFSAQQFPDLHSELNLSSLELGDSALYFCASSVSQNTEAFFGQGTRLTVV.

The rearrangement joins TRBV7-2 to TRBJ1-3; TRBD1 matches at 7 bases. CDR1 is SGHTA and CDR2 is FQGNSA in the germline V gene. The CDR3 covers 14 residues. V was pared by 3 bases and J by 4 bases, with 3 bases of the junction left unmatched. The CDR3 sequence is CASSLRGQGNTIYF. In DNA, the CDR3 is TGTGCCAGCAGCTTGAGGGGGCAGGGAAACACCATATATTTT.